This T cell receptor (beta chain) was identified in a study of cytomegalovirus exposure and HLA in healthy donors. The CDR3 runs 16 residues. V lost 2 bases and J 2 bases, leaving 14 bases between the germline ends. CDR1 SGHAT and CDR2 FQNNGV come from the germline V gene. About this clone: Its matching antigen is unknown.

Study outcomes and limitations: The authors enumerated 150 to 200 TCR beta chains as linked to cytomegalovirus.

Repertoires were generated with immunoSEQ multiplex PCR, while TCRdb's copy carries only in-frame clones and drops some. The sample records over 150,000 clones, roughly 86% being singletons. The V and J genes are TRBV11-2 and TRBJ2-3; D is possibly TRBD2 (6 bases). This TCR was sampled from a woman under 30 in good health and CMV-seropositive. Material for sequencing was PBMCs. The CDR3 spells CASSLSASENTDTQYF. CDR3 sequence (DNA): TGTGCCAGCAGCTTAAGTGCTAGCGAGAACACAGATACGCAGTATTTT.